Following are 6 T cell receptor beta chains from one sample sequenced in a study of shared clonotypes between healthy human individuals. Libraries were prepared by immunoSEQ multiplex PCR; TCRdb keeps only in-frame clonotypes and omits some of them. The profile covers some 2.1 million clones, with about 95% appearing a single time and 0.9% to 1.4% taken by the ten largest. It was CD45RO-negative cells, positively selected for CCR7, that made up naive CD8 cells, with terminally differentiated effector memory CD45RA+ cells excluded. The sample comprised naive CD8+ T cells sorted from blood. These receptors came from a man aged 18-30 years in good health.

V is TRBV5-4 and J is TRBJ2-7; D could derive from TRBD1 or TRBD2 (6 bases each). Between the trimmed V and J ends, which lost 0 bases and 4 bases, there was a span of 14 bases. Germline CDR1 SGHNT, CDR2 YYREEE (reference sequence). The CDR3 is made up of 15 amino acids. The CDR3 region has the DNA TGTGCCAGCAGCTTGGATCGGGGGCCGACTTACGAGCAGTACTTC. Protein sequence: CASSLDRGPTYEQYF.

The chain links TRBV9 to TRBJ2-5; a possible D gene is TRBD1 (5 bases). The CDR3 length is 15 residues. V gave up 0 bases and J gave up 1 base, with 10 bases separating them. CDR1 is SGDLS and CDR2 is YYNGEE in the germline V gene. CDR3 in DNA: TGTGCCAGCAGCGTAGCTTGGGGCAGCCAAGAGACCCAGTACTTC. This gives the protein CASSVAWGSQETQYF.

This rearrangement joins TRBV11-2 to TRBJ2-2; D tentatively fits TRBD1 or TRBD2 (6 bases each). Deletions cut 4 bases from V and 2 bases from J, with 14 bases between. Germline CDR1 reads SGHAT; CDR2 reads FQNNGV. The CDR3 runs 16 residues. The CDR3 loop reads CASSYSGGYNTGELFF. The CDR3 DNA reads as TGTGCCAGCAGCTACTCCGGGGGCTACAACACCGGGGAGCTGTTTTTT.

The chain couples TRBV27 to TRBJ2-5, with 8 bases that match TRBD2. The V gene end was trimmed by 4 bases and the J gene end by 5 bases; junction bases not matched to a gene: 6. The CDR3 is 14 amino acids. In germline, CDR1 is MNHEY, CDR2 SMNVEV (reference sequence). In DNA form, the CDR3 reads TGTGCCAGCAGTTCACCGGGAGGGTTGGAGACCCAGTACTTC. Its protein is CASSSPGGLETQYF.

The chain links TRBV29-1 to TRBJ2-7, with 7 bases aligning to TRBD1. CDR1 SQVTM and CDR2 ANQGSEA come from the germline V gene. The CDR3 contains 13 residues. With V trimmed by 6 bases and J by 5 bases, 10 bases remained unmatched. The CDR3 bases are TGCAGCGTAGAACACGAGGGGGCTGACGAGCAGTACTTC. It encodes CSVEHEGADEQYF.

This chain joins TRBV5-4 and TRBJ2-7; no reliable D call. The CDR3 extends over 13 amino acids. Deletions cut 5 bases from V and 3 bases from J, with 12 bases between. Germline CDR1 is SGHNT and CDR2 is YYREEE (reference sequence). The CDR3 reads CASSLGLFYEQYF. DNA for the CDR3: TGTGCCAGCAGTCTTGGCCTCTTCTACGAGCAGTACTTC.